This passage covers 15 T cell receptor beta chains from one sample sequenced in a study of blood T cell repertoires in COVID-19. The protocol was immunoSEQ multiplex PCR, while the TCRdb copy is restricted to in-frame clones and leaves out a portion. The sample includes almost 95,000 clones, about four fifths seen only once; the top ten take roughly 6.3%. Sequenced sample: peripheral blood. These receptor sequences come from a man aged 55-75 years with acute or convalescent COVID-19.

The chain is built from TRBV29-1 and TRBJ2-7; possibly TRBD2 for D (5 bases). Trimming left V 4 bases short and J 0 bases short, with 25 bases between. Per germline, CDR1 SQVTM and CDR2 ANQGSEA. This CDR3 has 18 amino acids. DNA of the CDR3: TGCAGCGTTGTCTTCTTAGTAGTCGGCGGGCCCCGCTCCTACGAGCAGTACTTC. Encoded protein: CSVVFLVVGGPRSYEQYF.

The CDR3 nucleotides read TGCACCAGCAGCCAAGGTCCTCGGGGGGCCCGAGGGGAGCAGTACTTC. Its protein product is CTSSQGPRGARGEQYF. This rearrangement joins TRBV1 to TRBJ2-7; the D call in the table, TRBD2, was not verified against the DNA. TRBV1 is assigned pseudogene status. This CDR3 is built from 16 residues.

The chain uses TRBV5-1 and TRBJ2-7, with TRBD2 matching over 10 bases. Looked up from germline, CDR1 is SGHRS and CDR2 is YFSETQ. This CDR3 has 15 amino acids. The trim removed 4 bases at V and 1 base at J, leaving 5 bases unmatched. The DNA of the CDR3 is TGCGCCAGCAGCATAAGCGGGGGGGCGTCCTACGAGCAGTACTTC. Protein sequence: CASSISGGASYEQYF.

The V gene is TRBV7-3, the J gene TRBJ2-2; TRBD1 aligns across 7 bases. The CDR3 is 17 residues long. V was clipped by 5 bases and J by 4 bases; unmatched bases: 13. CDR1 and CDR2 (germline): SGHTA, FQGTGA. CDR3 in DNA: TGTGCCAGCAGCGCACCACGCCGACAGGGTGGCACCGGGGAGCTGTTTTTT. It encodes CASSAPRRQGGTGELFF.

The V and J genes are TRBV24-1 and TRBJ2-5, with unresolved D. CDR3 size: 13 residues. CDR1 is KGHDR, CDR2 SFDVKD, per germline. Trimming took 0 bases from V and 5 from J, leaving 6 bases between them. In nucleotides, the CDR3 is TGTGCCACCAGTGATTTGTATGCGGAGACCCAGTACTTC. It codes for CATSDLYAETQYF.

This chain connects TRBV7-2 to TRBJ1-6; 8 bases are shared with TRBD1. Looked up from germline, CDR1 is SGHTA and CDR2 is FQGNSA. The CDR3 has 15 residues. Trimming took 5 bases from V and 7 from J; bases not matched to a gene: 7. The DNA for the CDR3 is TGTGCCAGCAGCACTGGACAGGGTGAAAATTCACCCCTCCACTTT. It specifies CASSTGQGENSPLHF. Complete variable domain (other parts from reference TRBV7-2 and TRBJ1-6): GAGVSQSPSNKVTEKGKDVELRCDPISGHTALYWYRQSLGQGLEFLIYFQGNSAPDKSGLPSDRFSAERTGGSVSTLTIQRTQQEDSAVYLCASSTGQGENSPLHFGNGTRLTVT.

This clone has only a few counts. The chain employs TRBV10-3 and TRBJ1-6, with TRBD1 as a possible D gene (6 bases). Germline V gene lookup returns CDR1 ENHRY and CDR2 SYGVKD. This CDR3 contains 15 residues. Trimming cost V 6 bases and J 8 bases, with 17 bases left between them. In DNA, the CDR3 is TGTGCCATCAGGGAACAGGGAACGGGCGATTCACCCCTCCACTTT. Protein product: CAIREQGTGDSPLHF.

The chain links TRBV5-6 to TRBJ1-3; D gene ambiguous. V was shortened by 0 bases and J by 0 bases, with 16 bases between the two germline ends. In germline, CDR1 is SGHDT, CDR2 YYEEEE. This CDR3 spans 18 amino acids. As DNA, the CDR3 is TGTGCCAGCAGCTTGGCCCCGGGAATTCGGAGCTCTGGAAACACCATATATTTT. Translation: CASSLAPGIRSSGNTIYF.

This clone has more than one count but fewer than ten. V and J are TRBV19 and TRBJ2-7, with 11 positions matching TRBD1. The J segment lost 3 bases and the V segment lost 6 bases, leaving 10 bases of the junction unmatched. This CDR3 has 16 amino acids. Looked up from germline, CDR1 is LNHDA and CDR2 is SQIVND (reference sequence). CDR3 residues: CASSPRTGGLYYEQYF. DNA for the CDR3: TGTGCCAGTAGCCCTCGGACAGGGGGCTTATACTACGAGCAGTACTTC. Complete variable domain (other parts from reference TRBV19 and TRBJ2-7): DGGITQSPKYLFRKEGQNVTLSCEQNLNHDAMYWYRQDPGQGLRLIYYSQIVNDFQKGDIAEGYSVSREKKESFPLTVTSAQKNPTAFYLCASSPRTGGLYYEQYFGPGTRLTVT.

V usage is TRBV19 and J usage is TRBJ1-6; TRBD1 matches at 12 bases. The J segment lost 7 bases and the V segment lost 4 bases, leaving 5 bases of the junction unmatched. Germline V gene data show CDR1 as LNHDA and CDR2 as SQIVND (reference sequence). The CDR3 length is 16 residues. CDR3 residues: CASSTGTGGGNSPLHF. The CDR3 nucleotides read TGTGCCAGTAGTACCGGGACAGGGGGCGGCAATTCACCCCTCCACTTT.

This rearrangement joins TRBV6-5 to TRBJ2-1, with unresolved D. The CDR3 spans 16 residues. Germline V lookup: CDR1 MNHEY, CDR2 SVGAGI. Trimming took off 0 bases at V and 0 bases at J, with 9 bases between the two ends. CDR3 DNA: TGTGCCAGCAGTTACTCAGCGCTTAGCTCCTACAATGAGCAGTTCTTC. It is translated as CASSYSALSSYNEQFF.

The gene calls are TRBV2 and TRBJ2-7, with 8 bases lining up with TRBD1. Germline V CDR1 and CDR2: SNHLY, FYNNEI. Trimming removed 5 bases from V and 0 bases from J; junction bases left unmatched: 6. This CDR3 comprises 15 residues. CDR3 residues: CASSSTGGYSYEQYF. The CDR3 coding sequence is TGTGCCAGCAGTAGCACAGGGGGTTACTCCTACGAGCAGTACTTC. The full variable domain, rest sourced from reference TRBV2 and TRBJ2-7, is EPEVTQTPSHQVTQMGQEVILRCVPISNHLYFYWYRQILGQKVEFLVSFYNNEISEKSEIFDDQFSVERPDGSNFTLKIRSTKLEDSAMYFCASSSTGGYSYEQYFGPGTRLTVT.

This chain joins TRBV30 and TRBJ1-3; possible D gene TRBD1, 6 bases. Trimming shortened V by 3 bases and J by 3 bases, and 15 bases separated the two germline ends. The CDR3 has 15 residues. From germline, CDR1 is GTSNPN and CDR2 SVGIG (reference sequence). The CDR3 loop is CAWRERGAYGNTIYF. CDR3 bases: TGTGCCTGGAGGGAACGGGGGGCATATGGAAACACCATATATTTT.

V is TRBV7-9 and J is TRBJ1-1; possible D gene TRBD1, 6 bases. Germline CDR1 SEHNR, CDR2 FQNEAQ (reference sequence). The CDR3 has 13 residues. Trimming pared 6 bases from V and 5 bases from J, leaving 13 bases between. CDR3 in amino acids: CASRGPGATEAFF. In DNA, the CDR3 is TGTGCCAGCAGGGGACCAGGGGCGACTGAAGCTTTCTTT. Filled out from reference TRBV7-9 and TRBJ1-1, the complete variable domain reads DTGVSQNPRHKITKRGQNVTFRCDPISEHNRLYWYRQTLGQGPEFLTYFQNEAQLEKSRLLSDRFSAERPKGSFSTLEIQRTEQGDSAMYLCASRGPGATEAFFGQGTRLTVV.

The chain joins TRBV12-3 or TRBV12-4 to TRBJ1-2; D might be TRBD1 (6 bases). The length of the CDR3 is 12 residues. V dropped 8 bases and J dropped 4 bases, with 11 bases sitting between them. DNA of the CDR3: TGTGCCAGCCAGACAGGTTCCTATGGCTACACCTTC. Translating gives CASQTGSYGYTF.